These 26 T cell receptor beta chains share one sample of origin, sequenced in a study of T-cell memory formation after mild COVID-19. TCRdb recomputed calls from the 5' RACE reads with MiXCR, one row per CDR3 protein. The repertoire includes around 210,000 distinct CDR3 sequences, around 9.1% of them detected once, and around 3.4% sits in the top ten. Sequencing was done on a sample of PBMCs or a T cell subset sorted from them (not recorded which). Every receptor here comes from a man between 18 and 35 years old who had mild COVID-19 (a few samples of this study predate the infection). Cell type and time point are not known.

At least ten counts were recorded for this clonotype. This rearrangement joins TRBV5-1 to TRBJ2-2; D gene uncertain. This CDR3 has 14 residues. Per the germline V gene, CDR1 is SGHRS and CDR2 is YFSETQ. V lost 2 bases and J lost 3, with 8 bases in between. CDR3 region: CASSFGWDTGELFF. The DNA of the CDR3 is TGCGCCAGCAGCTTCGGATGGGACACCGGGGAGCTGTTTTTT.

This chain links TRBV5-1 with TRBJ2-3, with D possibly TRBD2 on 6 matching bases. The germline V gene has CDR1 SGHRS and CDR2 YFSETQ. The CDR3 is 16 amino acids. Trimming stripped 4 bases from V and 0 bases from J, with 15 bases between. CDR3 protein: CASSPRGHPSTDTQYF. The CDR3 nucleotides are TGCGCCAGCAGCCCGCGGGGTCATCCTAGCACAGATACGCAGTATTTT.

This clonotype was counted many times. This chain uses TRBV4-2 with TRBJ1-4, with 8 bases matching TRBD1. The CDR3 is made up of 15 amino acids. The germline CDR1 and CDR2 sequences are LGHNA and YNFKEQ. J was trimmed by 7 bases and V by 1 base; bases with no gene match: 5. The CDR3 region has the DNA TGTGCCAGCAGCCAAGCCGGGACAGGCGGTGAAAAACTGTTTTTT. Encoded protein: CASSQAGTGGEKLFF.

This clonotype was observed a handful of times. The chain is built from TRBV10-3 and TRBJ2-5; D not certain. V lost 4 bases to trimming and J lost 0 bases, with 6 bases between them. There are 13 residues in the CDR3. Germline CDR1 ENHRY, CDR2 SYGVKD. CDR3 amino acids: CAISGVNQETQYF. Here the CDR3 DNA reads TGTGCCATCAGTGGGGTCAACCAAGAGACCCAGTACTTC.

The genes are TRBV5-4 and TRBJ1-1; possibly TRBD1 for D (6 bases). Germline V CDR1 and CDR2: SGHNT, YYREEE (reference sequence). The CDR3 sequence is 15 residues long. V lost 0 bases and J lost 3, with 12 bases in between. CDR3: CASSLVGGLYTEAFF. The CDR3 DNA sequence: TGTGCCAGCAGCTTGGTGGGGGGGCTCTACACTGAAGCTTTCTTT.

This rearrangement joins TRBV5-1 to TRBJ1-2, with TRBD1 identical over 8 bases. V shed 3 bases and J 5 bases; nucleotides not matched to a gene: 6. This CDR3 is built from 14 residues. CDR1 is SGHRS and CDR2 is YFSETQ in the germline V gene. Written as DNA, the CDR3 is TGCGCCAGCAGCTCAGGGGGCGAAGGGTATGGCTACACCTTC. It yields the protein CASSSGGEGYGYTF.

Many counts were recorded for this clonotype. J is TRBJ2-1 and V is TRBV2, with 11 bases that match TRBD2. CDR1 SNHLY and CDR2 FYNNEI come from the germline V gene. The CDR3 totals 15 residues. The V and J ends lost 5 bases and 4 bases, in that order; junction bases with no gene match: 4. The CDR3 DNA follows: TGTGCCAGCAGTTCCGGGACTAGCGGATACAATGAGCAGTTCTTC. Encoded protein: CASSSGTSGYNEQFF.

This clonotype appeared a few times. J is TRBJ1-5 and V is TRBV7-6; unclear D gene. Germline V gives CDR1 SGHVS, CDR2 FNYEAQ. The CDR3 has 17 residues. The V and J ends lost 3 bases and 4 bases respectively, with 19 bases between them. The CDR3, as DNA: TGTGCCAGCAGCTTGGGCGCAGCAAGGTCCTTAAATCAGCCCCAGCATTTT. Translated: CASSLGAARSLNQPQHF.

This clonotype was seen more than once but under ten times. The gene calls are TRBV20-1 and TRBJ2-1; D not certain. The V end was cut by 4 bases, the J end by 0 bases, with 7 bases between. Germline CDR1 is DFQATT and CDR2 is SNEGSKA (reference sequence). The length of the CDR3 is 13 residues. Written as DNA, the CDR3 is TGCAGTGCTACTAAAAGCTCCTACAATGAGCAGTTCTTC. Its translation: CSATKSSYNEQFF.

This clonotype was counted only a few times. The gene calls are TRBV20-1 and TRBJ2-3; TRBD1 agrees at 8 bases. Germline V gene data show CDR1 as DFQATT and CDR2 as SNEGSKA (reference sequence). The CDR3 totals 16 residues. V lost 6 bases and J lost 7; bases outside the gene matches: 18. CDR3 DNA sequence: TGCAGTGCCCCTAGGACAGGGCGATCCCGGGTGAATACGCAGTATTTT. This sequence encodes CSAPRTGRSRVNTQYF.

CDR3 amino acids: CASSVWGHQPQHF. CDR3 DNA: TGTGCCAGCAGTGTCTGGGGACATCAGCCCCAGCATTTT. The V and J genes are TRBV2 and TRBJ1-5, with D perhaps matching TRBD1 (5 bases). The CDR3 totals 13 residues. Trimming cost V 4 bases and J 5 bases, with 9 bases left between them. Germline-derived CDR1 and CDR2 are SNHLY and FYNNEI.

This clonotype was observed at least ten times. This chain links TRBV7-3 with TRBJ2-1; 12 bases are a match to TRBD2. V was clipped by 5 bases and J by 7 bases; unmatched bases: 9. Germline V gene sequence: CDR1 SGHTA, CDR2 FQGTGA. The CDR3 has 16 residues. The CDR3 reads CASSRVSTSGGNEQFF. Here the CDR3 DNA reads TGTGCCAGCAGCCGCGTCTCCACTAGCGGGGGGAATGAGCAGTTCTTC.

The gene calls are TRBV5-6 and TRBJ2-3, with D possibly TRBD2 on 5 matching bases. V gave up 5 bases and J gave up 1 base, with 11 bases separating them. CDR1 and CDR2 from the germline V gene are SGHDT and YYEEEE. The CDR3 runs 14 residues. For the CDR3, the DNA is TGTGCCAGCAGTCTAGCATGGGGCACAGATACGCAGTATTTT. Encoded protein: CASSLAWGTDTQYF. Full variable domain (remainder filled in from reference TRBV5-6 and TRBJ2-3): DAGVTQSPTHLIKTRGQQVTLRCSPKSGHDTVSWYQQALGQGPQFIFQYYEEEERQRGNFPDRFSGHQFPNYSSELNVNALLLGDSALYLCASSLAWGTDTQYFGPGTRLTVL.

The chain couples TRBV6-2 or TRBV6-3 to TRBJ2-1; a possible D gene is TRBD1 (5 bases). Trimming shortened V by 6 bases and J by 7 bases, and 13 bases separated the two germline ends. The CDR3 contains 13 residues. The germline V gene encodes CDR1 MNHEY and CDR2 SVGEGT. CDR3 amino acids: CASRRREGNEQFF. The CDR3 DNA follows: TGTGCCAGCAGACGCAGGGAAGGGAATGAGCAGTTCTTC.

This clonotype was detected only a few times. The rearrangement links TRBV4-2 to TRBJ2-5, with a weak D call TRBD2 (6 bases). This CDR3 comprises 16 residues. Germline V gene data show CDR1 as LGHNA and CDR2 as YNFKEQ. V was clipped by 0 bases and J by 2 bases, with 13 bases between them. The CDR3 sequence: CASSQDYGGPQETQYF. The DNA for the CDR3 is TGTGCCAGCAGCCAAGATTACGGGGGACCACAAGAGACCCAGTACTTC.

The rearrangement links TRBV11-2 to TRBJ2-5; D possibly corresponds to TRBD1 (6 bases). The germline CDR1 and CDR2 sequences are SGHAT and FQNNGV. V was pared by 1 base and J by 2 bases, with 8 bases between. The CDR3 runs to 14 residues. The CDR3 loop is CASSLGQVQETQYF. The CDR3 nucleotides are TGTGCCAGCAGCTTAGGACAGGTGCAAGAGACCCAGTACTTC.

This rearrangement joins TRBV3-1 to TRBJ2-5; 12 bases align to TRBD2. CDR3 length equals 15 residues. Trimming cost V 3 bases and J 4 bases; bases outside gene matches: 3. Germline loops: CDR1 LGHDT, CDR2 YNNKEL (reference sequence). CDR3 sequence reads: CASSQRTSGAETQYF. CDR3 sequence (DNA): TGTGCCAGCAGCCAGAGGACTAGCGGGGCAGAGACCCAGTACTTC.

This clonotype occurred a few times. This chain uses TRBV7-2 with TRBJ2-7; 8 bases are shared with TRBD2. Losses at the gene ends were 5 bases for V and 0 bases for J; bases not matched to a gene: 3. Germline V lookup: CDR1 SGHTA, CDR2 FQGNSA. The CDR3 is 14 amino acids. The CDR3 is CASSPGTSSYEQYV. Here the CDR3 DNA reads TGTGCCAGCAGCCCCGGGACTAGCTCCTACGAGCAGTACGTC.

The chain employs TRBV21-1 and TRBJ1-1. TRBV21-1 is tagged as a pseudogene. The CDR3 is made up of 12 amino acids. The CDR3 nucleotides are TGTGCCAGCTTCCCTAGGAACACTGAAGCTTTCTTT. This encodes CASFPRNTEAFF.

This clonotype was seen more than once but under ten times. V and J are TRBV6-6 and TRBJ1-3; weak D call: TRBD1 (5 bases). Trimming cost V 6 bases and J 1 base, with 10 bases left between them. Germline V gives CDR1 MNHNY, CDR2 SVGAGI (reference sequence). This CDR3 comprises 14 residues. CDR3 region: CASRGTGSGNTIYF. Here the CDR3 DNA reads TGTGCCAGCAGAGGGACGGGGTCTGGAAACACCATATATTTT.

The J gene is TRBJ2-6, the V gene TRBV6-1; no reliable D call. V dropped 8 bases and J dropped 2 bases, with 10 bases sitting between them. In germline, CDR1 is MNHNS, CDR2 SASEGT. This CDR3 is 14 amino acids long. This chain's CDR3 is CASLEVTGANVLTF. Here the CDR3 DNA reads TGTGCCAGCCTAGAGGTGACTGGGGCCAACGTCCTGACTTTC.

This clonotype appeared a few times. The rearrangement links TRBV10-3 to TRBJ1-1; D gene unclear. Deletions cut 2 bases from V and 9 bases from J, with 10 bases between. Germline lookup yields CDR1 ENHRY and CDR2 SYGVKD. The CDR3 is made up of 12 amino acids. CDR3: CAISENGVQAFF. CDR3 DNA: TGTGCCATCAGTGAGAACGGGGTACAAGCTTTCTTT.

The rearrangement joins TRBV6-6 to TRBJ1-5; no firm D call. There are 12 residues in the CDR3. CDR1 MNHNY and CDR2 SVGAGI come from the germline V gene (reference sequence). V was shortened by 2 bases and J by 5 bases, with 4 bases between the two germline ends. The CDR3 protein is CASSYGDQPQHF. As DNA, the CDR3 is TGTGCCAGCAGTTACGGGGATCAGCCCCAGCATTTT.

This chain links TRBV4-3 with TRBJ2-1, with a weak D call TRBD2 (5 bases). The CDR3 has 13 residues. CDR1 and CDR2 (germline): LGHNA, YSLEER. V dropped 1 base and J dropped 4 bases, with 5 bases sitting between them. The DNA of the CDR3 is TGCGCCAGCAGCCAAGCGGGGTACAATGAGCAGTTCTTC. Amino acids: CASSQAGYNEQFF.

This clonotype appeared a single time. The chain recombines TRBV28 with TRBJ2-7, with D maybe TRBD2 (5 bases). CDR3 length equals 16 residues. V shed 3 bases and J shed 7 bases, with 22 bases lying between them. Per germline, CDR1 MDHEN and CDR2 SYDVKM. The CDR3 nucleotides read TGTGCCAGCAGTTTGAGCCGCGGGTTCTCCCCTCCTGAGCAGTACGTC. Residues: CASSLSRGFSPPEQYV.

This clonotype was recorded at least ten times. The V gene is TRBV7-2, the J gene TRBJ2-3, with 7 bases that match TRBD2. The junction had 0 bases not matched to a gene; V was cut back by 0 bases and J by 6 bases. CDR1 and CDR2 from the germline V gene are SGHTA and FQGNSA. This CDR3 spans 13 amino acids. CDR3 loop: CASSLAGGDTQYF. The CDR3, as DNA: TGTGCCAGCAGCTTAGCGGGGGGGGATACGCAGTATTTT.